This passage covers 12 T cell receptor beta chains from one sample sequenced in a study of T-cell memory formation after mild COVID-19. TCRdb called the 5' RACE reads again in MiXCR, with one record for every CDR3 protein. The sample carries about 210,000 distinct CDR3 sequences, under 12% recorded once. Sequenced material: PBMCs or a T cell subset sorted from them (not recorded which). All receptors derive from a man younger than 30 who had mild COVID-19 (a few samples of this study predate the infection). Cell type and time point are not known.

This clonotype was observed a few times. The chain links TRBV4-1 to TRBJ2-2; D uncertain. The CDR3 is 14 amino acids. Per the germline V gene, CDR1 is MGHRA and CDR2 is YSYEKL. V lost 3 bases and J 3 bases, leaving 8 bases between the germline ends. Here the CDR3 reads CASSHVSYTGELFF. The CDR3 DNA reads TGCGCCAGCAGCCACGTTAGCTACACCGGGGAGCTGTTTTTT.

This chain joins TRBV14 and TRBJ1-1, with D unclear. Germline values: CDR1 SGHDN, CDR2 FVKESK. The CDR3 length is 13 residues. The V and J ends lost 4 bases and 0 bases respectively, with 6 bases between them. CDR3 region: CASSPRVNTEAFF. CDR3 DNA sequence: TGTGCCAGCAGCCCTCGGGTGAACACTGAAGCTTTCTTT.

A few counts support this clonotype. The CDR3 reads CASTVDAGRTQYF. CDR3 bases: TGCGCCAGCACCGTGGACGCCGGGCGGACCCAGTACTTC. The rearrangement uses TRBV5-1 and TRBJ2-5; D is uncertain. CDR3 length: 13 residues. Germline CDR1 and CDR2: SGHRS and YFSETQ. V was clipped by 6 bases and J by 7 bases, with 16 bases between them.

This clonotype was detected many times. The CDR3 is CSAREDRLSYEQYF. CDR3 in DNA: TGCAGTGCTAGGGAAGACAGACTGAGTTACGAGCAGTACTTC. The chain is built from TRBV20-1 and TRBJ2-7, with D tentatively TRBD1 (5 bases). V lost 3 bases and J 4 bases, leaving 16 bases between the germline ends. This CDR3 has 14 amino acids. The germline V gene encodes CDR1 DFQATT and CDR2 SNEGSKA (reference sequence).

The V and J genes are TRBV7-3 and TRBJ1-3, with D unclear. This CDR3 spans 14 amino acids. The V gene lost 5 bases and the J gene lost 3 bases, with 11 bases spanning the gap. Germline loops: CDR1 SGHTA, CDR2 FQGTGA. The CDR3 DNA reads as TGTGCCAGCAGCCTGGGTTTTGGTGGAAACACCATATATTTT. It yields the protein CASSLGFGGNTIYF.

V and J are TRBV4-1 and TRBJ2-5; D call uncertain. Germline assignment: CDR1 MGHRA and CDR2 YSYEKL. This CDR3 is 14 amino acids long. V lost 1 base, J lost 1 base, and 7 bases lay in between. The CDR3, as DNA: TGCGCCAGCAGCCAAGTATCTTTCCAAGAGACCCAGTACTTC. Protein: CASSQVSFQETQYF.

The V gene is TRBV5-1, the J gene TRBJ2-5, with unresolved D. Deletions cut 3 bases from V and 5 bases from J, with 14 bases between. Germline V gene lookup returns CDR1 SGHRS and CDR2 YFSETQ. The CDR3 length is 14 residues. As DNA, the CDR3 is TGCGCCAGCAGCTCCGGACGGAGCAAGGAGACCCAGTACTTC. Translated, it gives CASSSGRSKETQYF.

This clonotype has just a few counts. The chain uses TRBV29-1 and TRBJ1-1, with a possible D match to TRBD1 (6 bases). CDR3 size: 14 residues. In germline, CDR1 is SQVTM, CDR2 ANQGSEA. Trimming shortened V by 2 bases and J by 10 bases, and 20 bases separated the two germline ends. CDR3: CSVERGAGEGRAFF. For the CDR3, the DNA is TGCAGCGTTGAAAGGGGGGCGGGCGAGGGTAGAGCTTTCTTT.

This chain connects TRBV20-1 to TRBJ1-5, with TRBD1 matching over 8 bases. The J segment lost 6 bases and the V segment lost 3 bases, leaving 7 bases of the junction unmatched. There are 14 residues in the CDR3. The germline V gene has CDR1 DFQATT and CDR2 SNEGSKA (reference sequence). CDR3 nucleotides: TGCAGTGCTAGTACGACAGGGGTGGGTCAGCCCCAGCATTTT. Translated, it gives CSASTTGVGQPQHF.

This clonotype has only a few counts. The rearrangement joins TRBV19 to TRBJ2-5, with D perhaps matching TRBD2 (5 bases). Germline values: CDR1 LNHDA, CDR2 SQIVND (reference sequence). The CDR3 loop spans 14 amino acids. Trimming removed 5 bases from V and 6 bases from J, with 16 bases in between. This CDR3 reads CASSPAERKQTQYF. The CDR3 coding sequence is TGTGCCAGTAGTCCAGCCGAGCGGAAACAGACCCAGTACTTC.

The V gene is TRBV10-3, the J gene TRBJ2-3; D remains ambiguous. Trimming removed 0 bases from V and 2 bases from J, with 3 bases in between. Germline CDR1 and CDR2: ENHRY and SYGVKD. The CDR3 extends over 13 amino acids. CDR3 bases: TGTGCCATCAGTGAGTCGTTCACAGATACGCAGTATTTT. Translation: CAISESFTDTQYF.

The rearrangement joins TRBV4-1 to TRBJ2-5; D perhaps matches TRBD1 (5 bases). V was trimmed by 6 bases and J by 7 bases, leaving 12 bases between them. This CDR3 has 12 amino acids. CDR1 and CDR2 from the germline V gene are MGHRA and YSYEKL. The CDR3, as DNA: TGCGCCAGCAGACAGCAGCAGGGGACCCAGTACTTC. Translation: CASRQQQGTQYF.